The TCR beta chain described here comes from a study of T cell responses to AZD1222 COVID-19 vaccine. Study results and caveats: Donors were mostly white British, more females; clonal diversity possibly underestimated. Seropositive status at baseline applied to only 6 or 7 AZD1222 recipients. Variant regions that are unmutated are reportedly the target of nearly half of spike-specific TCRs. Spike-spanning, vaccine-associated CD4 TCRs were dominant at 160-218 and 743-854.

On this clone: Its cognate antigen is unknown.

Produced via immunoSEQ multiplex PCR; TCRdb's table is partial and in-frame only. The sample holds some 100,000 clones, roughly 89% seen once. Germline V CDR1 and CDR2: SGHAT, FQDESV (reference sequence). V was cut by 2 bases and J by 1 base, with 8 bases left in between. The CDR3 spans 14 residues. This chain uses TRBV11-1 with TRBJ1-1, with unresolved D. Sequenced here: peripheral blood, sampled on day 0 of AZD1222 vaccination. The receptor was derived from an adult in good health. Here the CDR3 DNA reads TGTGCCAGCAGCTTATCTGGTACGAACACTGAAGCTTTCTTT. Translated: CASSLSGTNTEAFF.